These 27 T cell receptor beta chains were all obtained from the same sample, sequenced in a study of early T cells in non-severe SARS-CoV-2 infection. MiXCR was run by TCRdb on the 5' RACE reads, yielding one entry per CDR3 protein. The data show around 57,000 distinct CDR3 sequences, with roughly an eighth seen just once and around 4.5% held by the top ten. Sequenced material: whole blood. The receptors here all came from an adult who was a healthcare worker with PCR-confirmed SARS-CoV-2 infection or an uninfected control (not recorded which).

For this clonotype: Compared with germline, one end of the junction differs, possibly owing to a read error. The chain recombines TRBV6-5 with TRBJ1-2; 11 bases map to TRBD1. The germline V gene encodes CDR1 MNHEY and CDR2 SVGAGI. The CDR3 has 16 residues. The CDR3 DNA sequence: TGTGCCAGCAGTTACACCCTTGGACAGGGGGCAGCTGGCCACACCTTC. Amino acids: CASSYTLGQGAAGHTF.

V gene TRBV30 combines with J gene TRBJ1-2; D is undetermined. V lost 0 bases, J lost 5 bases, and 10 bases lay in between. This CDR3 is built from 13 residues. Germline lookup yields CDR1 GTSNPN and CDR2 SVGIG (reference sequence). In nucleotides, the CDR3 is TGTGCCTGGAGTGTCAGCAGGATTTATGGCTACACCTTC. This sequence encodes CAWSVSRIYGYTF.

In this sample, this clonotype turned up many times. This chain links TRBV21-1 with TRBJ2-5; the D call of TRBD2 is as the table states it, not checked on the DNA. TRBV21-1 is a recognized pseudogene. The CDR3 is made up of 18 amino acids. CDR3 sequence reads: CASSKGKQGRPLQETQYF. In nucleotides, the CDR3 is TGTGCCAGCAGCAAAGGAAAGCAGGGACGGCCACTACAAGAGACCCAGTACTTC.

This clonotype was observed many times. The chain links TRBV20-1 to TRBJ1-2; D is ambiguous. Trimming shortened V by 2 bases and J by 8 bases, and 18 bases separated the two germline ends. CDR1 and CDR2 from the germline V gene are DFQATT and SNEGSKA (reference sequence). The CDR3 loop spans 14 amino acids. The CDR3 DNA sequence: TGCAGTGCTAGAAGCGTATCGGGGTTATTGGGCTACACCTTC. Translated: CSARSVSGLLGYTF.

This clonotype was observed many times. The chain uses TRBV5-1 and TRBJ1-1; D is possibly TRBD1 (5 bases). V gave up 4 bases and J gave up 0 bases, with 13 bases separating them. Germline lookup yields CDR1 SGHRS and CDR2 YFSETQ. CDR3 length equals 15 residues. CDR3 DNA: TGCGCCAGCAGCCTACGGACGGGGGTGAACACTGAAGCTTTCTTT. Encoded protein: CASSLRTGVNTEAFF.

The rearrangement uses TRBV12-3 or TRBV12-4 and TRBJ2-4; weak D call: TRBD2 (5 bases). Trimming left V 4 bases short and J 5 bases short, with 15 bases between. The CDR3 contains 15 residues. The CDR3, as DNA: TGTGCCAGCAGTTCCTCCCCTGCGGGTGAAAACATTCAGTACTTC. Its translation: CASSSSPAGENIQYF.

The chain is built from TRBV6-2 or TRBV6-3 and TRBJ1-1; D possibly corresponds to TRBD1 (5 bases). Germline V lookup: CDR1 MNHEY, CDR2 SVGEGT. V lost 2 bases, J lost 3 bases, and 7 bases lay in between. The length of the CDR3 is 13 residues. CDR3 sequence reads: CASSYGGYTEAFF. DNA for the CDR3: TGTGCCAGCAGTTACGGGGGGTACACTGAAGCTTTCTTT.

This clonotype has ten or more counts. The CDR3 DNA reads TGCGCCAGCAGCCAAGTTGATATGGGTTTAAGCAATCAGCCCCAGCATTTT. Translating gives CASSQVDMGLSNQPQHF. V gene TRBV4-1 combines with J gene TRBJ1-5; D is ambiguous. This CDR3 is 17 amino acids long. Per germline, CDR1 MGHRA and CDR2 YSYEKL. V lost 1 base and J 1 base, leaving 14 bases between the germline ends.

As concerns this clonotype: This could be a read error, since a much larger clone is one nucleotide away. The V and J genes are TRBV5-6 and TRBJ2-3; no definite D call. Trimming removed 7 bases from V and 3 bases from J, with 18 bases in between. The CDR3 is made up of 15 amino acids. CDR1 is SGHDT and CDR2 is YYEEEE in the germline V gene. Written as DNA, the CDR3 is TGTGCCAGCGGCCTGACGCGGTCCGGGACAGATACGCAGTATTTT. It encodes CASGLTRSGTDTQYF.

This clonotype was found many times. The junction differs from germline at one of its ends, possibly a read error. The chain has TRBV7-2 and TRBJ2-3; D possibly corresponds to TRBD2 (6 bases). Germline CDR1 and CDR2: SGHTA and FQGNSA. CDR3 length: 12 amino acids. CDR3 protein: CASSPPGLTTSF. CDR3 coding DNA: TGTGCCAGCAGCCCCCCGGGACTTACAACCTCTTTT. Using reference TRBV7-2 and TRBJ2-3 for the parts outside the CDR3, the full variable domain is GAGVSQSPSNKVTEKGKDVELRCDPISGHTALYWYRQSLGQGLEFLIYFQGNSAPDKSGLPSDRFSAERTGGSVSTLTIQRTQQEDSAVYLCASSPPGLTTSFGPGTRLTVL.

In this sample, this clonotype is medium-sized. V and J are TRBV3-1 and TRBJ1-2, with a weak D call TRBD1 (6 bases). V lost 6 bases to trimming and J lost 6 bases, with 14 bases between them. The germline V gene encodes CDR1 LGHDT and CDR2 YNNKEL (reference sequence). The CDR3 covers 13 residues. This CDR3 reads CASRPTGTHGYTF. CDR3 coding DNA: TGTGCCAGCAGACCTACAGGGACCCATGGCTACACCTTC.

This clonotype was seen a few times. The chain joins TRBV6-6 to TRBJ2-7; D not resolved. V lost 0 bases, J lost 0 bases, and 9 bases lay in between. The CDR3 is 15 amino acids. The germline gives CDR1 MNHNY, CDR2 SVGAGI (reference sequence). The CDR3 sequence is CASSYSGLPSYEQYF. DNA for the CDR3: TGTGCCAGCAGTTACTCCGGGCTCCCCTCCTACGAGCAGTACTTC.

The table lists this clonotype with many counts. The chain couples TRBV19 to TRBJ1-6, with D uncertain. Germline-derived CDR1 and CDR2 are LNHDA and SQIVND (reference sequence). This CDR3 is 14 amino acids long. The germline V and J ends were trimmed by 5 bases and 2 bases, with 7 bases remaining between them. CDR3 sequence: CASSVEPYNSPLHF. The CDR3 DNA is TGTGCCAGTAGTGTGGAGCCCTATAATTCACCCCTCCACTTT.

This clonotype has at least ten counts. This rearrangement joins TRBV3-1 to TRBJ1-1; no clear D. This CDR3 region has 13 residues. With 0 bases removed from V and 10 bases from J, the gap between germline ends came to 12 bases. Germline assignment: CDR1 LGHDT and CDR2 YNNKEL (reference sequence). The CDR3 here is CASSQEESAGAFF. In DNA form, the CDR3 reads TGTGCCAGCAGCCAAGAGGAGTCGGCGGGAGCTTTCTTT.

There are a few counts of this clonotype. The DNA for the CDR3 is TGTGCCAGCAGCTATGGGGTAGGGGGCTACGAGCAGTACTTC. Translating it yields CASSYGVGGYEQYF. The chain recombines TRBV2 with TRBJ2-7; D possibly corresponds to TRBD1 (6 bases). Germline loops: CDR1 SNHLY, CDR2 FYNNEI. CDR3 length equals 14 residues. V was trimmed by 6 bases and J by 3 bases, leaving 15 bases between them.

This clonotype was picked up many times. The chain has TRBV20-1 and TRBJ2-2; unclear D gene. The CDR3 totals 12 residues. Trimming left V 6 bases short and J 8 bases short, with 13 bases between. CDR1 is DFQATT and CDR2 is SNEGSKA in the germline V gene (reference sequence). The CDR3 here is CSASSLVGELFF. The CDR3 DNA sequence: TGCAGTGCATCTTCCCTAGTTGGGGAGCTGTTTTTT.

The chain employs TRBV6-1 and TRBJ1-2; no clear D gene. Germline lookup yields CDR1 MNHNS and CDR2 SASEGT. The V end lost 7 bases, the J end lost 5 bases, and 11 bases lay between the germline ends. The CDR3 contains 12 residues. CDR3 nucleotides: TGTGCCAGCAAAAGGGAGCTGTATGGCTACACCTTC. Protein: CASKRELYGYTF.

This clonotype was seen ten or more times. The chain employs TRBV12-3 or TRBV12-4 and TRBJ2-1; 10 nucleotides match TRBD2. With V trimmed by 5 bases and J by 14 bases, 9 bases remained unmatched. This CDR3 is 13 amino acids long. The CDR3 coding sequence is TGTGCCAGCAGTATACAAACTAGCGGGGAGAAGTTCTTC. Its protein is CASSIQTSGEKFF.

The gene calls are TRBV5-6 and TRBJ2-5; 8 nucleotides align to TRBD1. Germline trimming cut 0 bases from V and 2 bases from J; bases unmatched to any gene: 9. Germline CDR1 and CDR2: SGHDT and YYEEEE. This CDR3 has 17 amino acids. The CDR3 protein is CASSLGPRTGSQETQYF. The CDR3 bases are TGTGCCAGCAGCTTGGGACCGCGGACAGGGTCACAAGAGACCCAGTACTTC.

This clonotype has ten or more counts. The gene calls are TRBV12-3 or TRBV12-4 and TRBJ2-7; D is undetermined. Trimming took 5 bases from V and 2 from J, leaving 10 bases between them. This CDR3 has 13 amino acids. The CDR3 here is CASSLDIPYEQYF. The CDR3 nucleotides read TGTGCCAGCAGTCTTGACATTCCCTACGAGCAGTACTTC.

This clonotype showed up just a few times. The rearrangement links TRBV11-2 to TRBJ2-1; 10 bases are a match to TRBD2. V lost 6 bases to trimming and J lost 3 bases; unmatched junction nucleotides: 5. The CDR3 contains 15 residues. CDR1 is SGHAT and CDR2 is FQNNGV in the germline V gene. Here the CDR3 reads CASSPGTSDYNEQFF. The CDR3 region has the DNA TGTGCCAGCAGTCCCGGGACTAGCGACTACAATGAGCAGTTCTTC.

This clonotype showed up many times. This chain uses TRBV12-3 or TRBV12-4 with TRBJ2-5; either TRBD1 or TRBD2 may supply D (5 bases each). Trimming cost V 5 bases and J 5 bases, with 12 bases left between them. The CDR3 totals 13 residues. The CDR3 region has the DNA TGTGCCAGCAGTGTGGGGGTTCGGGAGACCCAGTACTTC. Its protein is CASSVGVRETQYF.

This rearrangement joins TRBV11-2 to TRBJ1-4, with 7 bases that match TRBD1. V lost 3 bases to trimming and J lost 7 bases; unmatched junction nucleotides: 5. Germline values: CDR1 SGHAT, CDR2 FQNNGV. The CDR3 consists of 14 residues. CDR3 residues: CASSFGRGSEKLFF. The CDR3 DNA follows: TGTGCCAGCAGCTTTGGCAGGGGGAGTGAAAAACTGTTTTTT. Using reference TRBV11-2 and TRBJ1-4 for the parts outside the CDR3, the full variable domain is EAGVAQSPRYKIIEKRQSVAFWCNPISGHATLYWYQQILGQGPKLLIQFQNNGVVDDSQLPKDRFSAERLKGVDSTLKIQPAKLEDSAVYLCASSFGRGSEKLFFGSGTQLSVL.

At least ten counts were recorded for this clonotype. The rearrangement uses TRBV6-2 or TRBV6-3 and TRBJ2-4; 7 bases align to TRBD1. The CDR3 is 16 residues long. Germline trimming cut 4 bases from V and 3 bases from J; bases unmatched to any gene: 9. Germline V gene lookup returns CDR1 MNHEY and CDR2 SVGEGT. The CDR3 spells CASSSLTGTLKNIQYF. In DNA, the CDR3 is TGTGCCAGCAGTTCCCTGACAGGGACCCTCAAAAACATTCAGTACTTC.

The J gene is TRBJ1-2, the V gene TRBV30; D is perhaps TRBD1 (6 bases). The CDR3 has 13 amino acids. Trimming shortened V by 8 bases and J by 4 bases, and 17 bases separated the two germline ends. Germline V CDR1 and CDR2: GTSNPN, SVGIG (reference sequence). CDR3 loop: CARAGQGIYGYTF. CDR3 in DNA: TGTGCCCGAGCGGGTCAGGGGATCTATGGCTACACCTTC.

This clonotype was observed at least ten times. This rearrangement joins TRBV18 to TRBJ1-6, with a possible D match to TRBD1 (5 bases). CDR1 is KGHSH, CDR2 LQKENI, per germline. V lost 3 bases and J 8 bases, leaving 14 bases between the germline ends. The CDR3 covers 15 residues. The CDR3 here is CASSPPTGGDSPLHF. Written as DNA, the CDR3 is TGTGCCAGCTCACCCCCCACGGGAGGGGATTCACCCCTCCACTTT.

This clonotype has a count of ten or more. The rearrangement uses TRBV25-1 and TRBJ2-7; D is ambiguous. The CDR3 sequence is 13 residues long. Germline V CDR1 and CDR2: MGHDK, SYGVNS. Trimming took 5 bases from V and 5 from J, leaving 13 bases between them. CDR3 DNA sequence: TGTGCCAGCAGTCAAGGCCTCTTGGACGAGCAGTACTTC. Encoded protein: CASSQGLLDEQYF.